The 10 T cell receptor beta chains given below trace back to one sample, sequenced in a study of shared clonotypes between healthy human individuals. Sequencing was performed with immunoSEQ multiplex PCR; in TCRdb, only in-frame clones are kept and a portion is missing. The profile shows roughly 590,000 clones, around 95% of them singletons. CD45RO-negative CD8 cells positively selected for CCR7 made up the naive population, which excluded terminally differentiated effector memory CD45RA+ cells. Sequenced sample: naive CD8+ T cells sorted from blood. The receptors here all came from a woman between 25 and 40 years old in good health.

Remarks on this clone: This same CDR3 is encoded by further DNA sequences in the sample. V usage is TRBV7-9 and J usage is TRBJ1-1; D is possibly TRBD1 (6 bases). Between the trimmed V and J ends, which lost 1 base and 1 base, there was a span of 10 bases. Germline CDR1 SEHNR, CDR2 FQNEAQ (reference sequence). The CDR3 is 15 amino acids. The CDR3 DNA follows: TGTGCCAGCAGCTTAGGGCAGGGGACGAACACTGAAGCTTTCTTT. Translating it yields CASSLGQGTNTEAFF.

V and J are TRBV11-2 and TRBJ2-1; 10 nucleotides align to TRBD2. The trim removed 5 bases at V and 10 bases at J, leaving 8 bases unmatched. CDR1 is SGHAT and CDR2 is FQNNGV in the germline V gene. This CDR3 is 14 amino acids long. The DNA of the CDR3 is TGTGCCAGCAGCGACGGGACTAGCGCGCAGGAGCAGTTCTTC. Its translation: CASSDGTSAQEQFF.

CDR3 residues: CASSFWTGHDRNEQFF. The CDR3 DNA sequence: TGTGCCAGCAGTTTCTGGACGGGACATGATCGCAATGAGCAGTTCTTC. The chain carries TRBV6-5 and TRBJ2-1; tentatively, D is TRBD1 (6 bases). The CDR3 is 16 residues long. The V gene lost 4 bases and the J gene lost 6 bases, with 19 bases spanning the gap. CDR1 is MNHEY and CDR2 is SVGAGI in the germline V gene.

The V gene is TRBV27, the J gene TRBJ2-7, with 7 bases fitting TRBD2. The germline gives CDR1 MNHEY, CDR2 SMNVEV (reference sequence). CDR3 length: 14 amino acids. The V segment lost 4 bases and the J segment 4 bases; nucleotides outside the gene matches: 7. The chain's CDR3 is CASSSSGAIYEQYF. In DNA, the CDR3 is TGTGCCAGCAGTTCGAGCGGGGCAATTTACGAGCAGTACTTC.

V gene TRBV5-1 combines with J gene TRBJ1-2, with TRBD1 matching 7 bases. V dropped 5 bases and J dropped 7; count of bases not matched to a gene: 14. The CDR3 loop spans 15 amino acids. The germline gives CDR1 SGHRS, CDR2 YFSETQ. The CDR3 reads CASRDRSWLTGGYTF. The CDR3 DNA reads as TGCGCCAGCAGGGACAGGTCCTGGCTAACCGGTGGCTACACCTTC.

This chain joins TRBV9 and TRBJ2-5; the D is unclear. Germline CDR1 reads SGDLS; CDR2 reads YYNGEE. This CDR3 region has 14 residues. V lost 0 bases and J 2 bases, leaving 8 bases between the germline ends. CDR3 protein: CASSVEARQETQYF. The DNA of the CDR3 is TGTGCCAGCAGCGTAGAGGCGCGACAAGAGACCCAGTACTTC.

The chain uses TRBV7-9 and TRBJ2-7; 7 bases are shared with TRBD2. Per germline, CDR1 SEHNR and CDR2 FQNEAQ (reference sequence). The J segment lost 6 bases and the V segment lost 1 base, leaving 6 bases of the junction unmatched. The CDR3 runs 14 residues. CDR3 sequence (DNA): TGTGCCAGCAGCTTAGGCGGGAGTGGAGGCGAGCAGTACTTC. This gives the protein CASSLGGSGGEQYF.

V is TRBV6-1 and J is TRBJ2-7; D perhaps matches TRBD1 (7 bases). Germline V gene lookup returns CDR1 MNHNS and CDR2 SASEGT. Deletions cut 5 bases from V and 9 bases from J, with 14 bases between. This CDR3 is 12 amino acids long. The CDR3 region has the DNA TGTGCCAGCAGTCCAGGGGGGATCTGGCAGTACTTC. Amino acids: CASSPGGIWQYF.

This rearrangement joins TRBV29-1 to TRBJ2-1; 8 bases match TRBD2. With V trimmed by 4 bases and J by 7 bases, 6 bases remained unmatched. The CDR3 is 13 residues long. Germline loops: CDR1 SQVTM, CDR2 ANQGSEA. The CDR3 nucleotides are TGCAGCGTTGGGGCAGCGGGAGATAATGAGCAGTTCTTC. Encoded protein: CSVGAAGDNEQFF.

The chain has TRBV15 and TRBJ2-7; TRBD2 is a possible D gene (6 bases). Germline V gives CDR1 LNHNV, CDR2 YYDKDF (reference sequence). CDR3 length: 15 residues. Trimming shortened V by 1 base and J by 4 bases, and 14 bases separated the two germline ends. CDR3 sequence: CATSRGEDIPYEQYF. The CDR3 DNA is TGTGCCACCAGCAGAGGGGAGGACATCCCATACGAGCAGTACTTC.